In this sample, the clone carrying this T cell receptor beta chain turned up a few times. Antigen: not known. CDR1 and CDR2 (germline): SQVTM, ANQGSEA. The V end lost 4 bases, the J end lost 0 bases, and 9 bases lay between the germline ends. The CDR3 is 13 amino acids. Via MiXCR, TCRdb re-called the RT-PCR reads, giving one row per CDR3 protein. The repertoire holds over 450,000 distinct CDR3 sequences, with over 10% as singletons. This entry belongs to a study of response to subunit inactivated influenza vaccine. Whole-study results and caveats: T cells newly recruited by each seasonal influenza vaccination are few, the authors suggested.

The sequencing used PBMCs from blood, collected about 40 days after vaccination. The receptor was isolated from a man aged 45-65 years who received an inactivated influenza vaccine. V and J are TRBV29-1 and TRBJ1-2; possibly TRBD1 for D (6 bases). The CDR3 protein is CSVVPGANYGYTF. CDR3 sequence (DNA): TGCAGCGTTGTTCCAGGGGCTAACTATGGCTACACCTTC.